This T cell receptor (beta chain) is drawn from a study of PD-L1 blockade in urothelial cancer. For the study at large: Patients' prior chemotherapy regimens numbered 0 to 3. After treatment start, blood was analyzed at 3 weeks (second dose) and at 6 weeks.

The templates were synthetic TCR analogs, and they were spiked into each PCR. Here immunoSEQ multiplex PCR was the method, and the copy in TCRdb shows in-frame clones only, minus some. Found here are under 150,000 clones, around 89% of them singletons; the top ten hold 1.5% to 2%. V was shortened by 3 bases and J by 5 bases, with 8 bases between the two germline ends. CDR3 length: 13 residues. The germline V gene has CDR1 SGDLS and CDR2 YYNGEE. Time point meaning: peripheral blood 6 weeks after treatment start. All patients handed over anywhere from 1 to 8 samples, pretreatment and on-treatment. In this sample, this clone turned up a few times.

Here the sequenced sample was PBMCs, taken around atezolizumab (anti-PD-L1) treatment. V and J are TRBV9 and TRBJ1-4; D is unresolved. This receptor was taken from a man between 60 and 75 years old with urothelial cancer. The CDR3 protein is CASSADGNEKLFF. CDR3 nucleotides: TGTGCCAGCAGCGCCGACGGGAATGAAAAACTGTTTTTT.